These 22 T cell receptor beta chains originate from one sample sequenced in a study of T-cell memory formation after mild COVID-19 (dated by TCRdb to the early 2020s). Receptors were amplified or captured by 5' RACE. TCRdb records Illumina NovaSeq 6000 as the sequencer. TCRdb itself trimmed the public reads at Q25 with fastp, ran MiXCR and retained productive beta chains. Identical CDR3 proteins give one entry, which carries the most common genes and DNA. The sample table lists hundreds of thousands of distinct CDR3 sequences, less than 25% of them with a count of one. The ten largest clones represent about 8.4% of the sample. The sequencing sample was made of PBMCs or a T cell subset sorted from them (not recorded which). All receptors come from an adult woman who had mild COVID-19 (a few samples of this study predate the infection). The sample titles of this study are shuffled in the database, so cell type and time point are left out; the donor was told from shared clones.

This clonotype was found a few times. This rearrangement joins TRBV10-3 to TRBJ2-6; D possibly uses TRBD1 or TRBD2 (6 bases each). The CDR3 totals 17 residues. Germline assignment: CDR1 ENHRY and CDR2 SYGVKD. V lost 11 bases to trimming and J lost 0 bases, with 20 bases between them. CDR3 region: CAARGGHTNSGANVLTF. Written as DNA, the CDR3 is TGTGCCGCCAGGGGAGGACACACTAACTCTGGGGCCAACGTCCTGACTTTC.

Ten or more counts support this clonotype. The rearrangement links TRBV12-3 or TRBV12-4 to TRBJ2-3; tentative D call: TRBD2 (6 bases). The CDR3 spans 16 residues. Trimming took 5 bases from V and 2 from J, leaving 17 bases between them. The CDR3 DNA follows: TGTGCCAGCAGTCCGGCGGGTAGCGGATACACAGATACGCAGTATTTT. As protein: CASSPAGSGYTDTQYF.

This clonotype was seen a handful of times. The chain uses TRBV4-1 and TRBJ2-1, with D possibly matching TRBD2 (7 bases). This CDR3 contains 15 residues. V lost 3 bases to trimming and J lost 8 bases, with 17 bases between them. Germline V CDR1 and CDR2: MGHRA, YSYEKL. The CDR3 region is CASSHGRGGLYEQFF. DNA for the CDR3: TGCGCCAGCAGCCACGGCCGAGGGGGACTATATGAGCAGTTCTTC.

In its sample, this clonotype was seen a few times. Here the CDR3 DNA reads TGTGCCAGCAGTCCGCCGGGAAGGACGCAGTATTTT. Its translation: CASSPPGRTQYF. This chain uses TRBV7-9 with TRBJ2-3; perhaps TRBD2 as D (5 bases). V was pared by 6 bases and J by 9 bases, with 13 bases between. This CDR3 region has 12 residues. The germline V gene has CDR1 SEHNR and CDR2 FQNEAQ (reference sequence).

This sequence joins TRBV5-5 and TRBJ1-2, with D tentatively TRBD1 (5 bases). There are 14 residues in the CDR3. V gave up 4 bases and J gave up 4 bases, with 14 bases separating them. Germline V gene data show CDR1 as SGHKS and CDR2 as YYEKEE (reference sequence). The CDR3 nucleotides are TGTGCCAGCAGCACCGGGACGGCAACCTATGGCTACACCTTC. This sequence encodes CASSTGTATYGYTF.

The chain uses TRBV12-3 or TRBV12-4 and TRBJ2-2; unclear D gene. The CDR3 extends over 17 amino acids. The V and J ends lost 2 bases and 0 bases respectively, with 13 bases between them. CDR3 nucleotide sequence: TGTGCCAGCAGTTTATTTGCCGGCTTCGCGAACACCGGGGAGCTGTTTTTT. This gives the protein CASSLFAGFANTGELFF.

This clonotype was picked up one time. V usage is TRBV5-1 and J usage is TRBJ2-2; D is possibly TRBD2 (5 bases). CDR1 SGHRS and CDR2 YFSETQ come from the germline V gene. CDR3 length: 16 amino acids. V lost 8 bases, J lost 1 base, and 18 bases lay in between. The CDR3 spells CASSGVAGLNTGELFF. The DNA of the CDR3 is TGCGCCAGTAGTGGTGTTGCCGGACTGAACACCGGGGAGCTGTTTTTT.

CDR3: CSARVTGQGYEQYF. The CDR3 DNA reads as TGCAGTGCTAGAGTTACGGGACAGGGTTACGAGCAGTACTTC. The chain combines TRBV20-1 with TRBJ2-7; 9 nucleotides match TRBD1. The trim removed 1 base at V and 4 bases at J, leaving 5 bases unmatched. The CDR3 covers 14 residues. The germline V gene has CDR1 DFQATT and CDR2 SNEGSKA (reference sequence).

The chain employs TRBV6-5 and TRBJ2-1, with 10 bases identical to TRBD2. The J segment lost 8 bases and the V segment lost 0 bases, leaving 7 bases of the junction unmatched. Germline values: CDR1 MNHEY, CDR2 SVGAGI. CDR3 length: 16 amino acids. CDR3 protein: CASSYSRLAGAYEQFF. The CDR3 coding sequence is TGTGCCAGCAGTTACTCGAGGCTAGCGGGAGCGTATGAGCAGTTCTTC.

This clonotype was picked up a small number of times. This chain uses TRBV7-9 with TRBJ1-2; D is unresolved. CDR1 SEHNR and CDR2 FQNEAQ come from the germline V gene (reference sequence). The ends were cut back, 7 bases at V and 6 bases at J, with 18 bases in the middle. The CDR3 has 14 residues. The CDR3 DNA is TGTGCCAGCACCCCCGGGCAGGACTCTAATGGCTACACCTTC. Protein: CASTPGQDSNGYTF.

This rearrangement joins TRBV9 to TRBJ2-7; possible D gene TRBD1, 6 bases. CDR1 and CDR2 (germline): SGDLS, YYNGEE. The CDR3 runs to 15 residues. Trimming pared 0 bases from V and 1 base from J, leaving 11 bases between. CDR3 in amino acids: CASSVGETGSYEQYF. The DNA of the CDR3 is TGTGCCAGCAGCGTAGGAGAGACAGGATCCTACGAGCAGTACTTC. The variable domain in full, completed from reference TRBV9 and TRBJ2-7, reads DSGVTQTPKHLITATGQRVTLRCSPRSGDLSVYWYQQSLDQGLQFLIQYYNGEERAKGNILERFSAQQFPDLHSELNLSSLELGDSALYFCASSVGETGSYEQYFGPGTRLTVT.

The chain links TRBV27 to TRBJ2-6; D remains ambiguous. CDR3 length equals 15 residues. V was cut by 1 base and J by 0 bases, with 4 bases left in between. Germline CDR1 is MNHEY and CDR2 is SMNVEV (reference sequence). Here the CDR3 reads CASSLWISGANVLTF. The CDR3 bases are TGTGCCAGCAGTTTATGGATCTCTGGGGCCAACGTCCTGACTTTC.

V gene TRBV10-3 combines with J gene TRBJ2-5; no clear D gene. The CDR3 spans 13 residues. CDR1 and CDR2 from the germline V gene are ENHRY and SYGVKD. The V end lost 4 bases, the J end lost 1 base, and 7 bases lay between the germline ends. CDR3 coding DNA: TGTGCCATCAGTGTCGCTACCCAAGAGACCCAGTACTTC. Residues: CAISVATQETQYF.

V usage is TRBV7-8 and J usage is TRBJ2-5; 9 nucleotides line up with TRBD1. J was trimmed by 7 bases and V by 8 bases; bases with no gene match: 11. Looked up from germline, CDR1 is SGHVS and CDR2 is FQNEAQ. The CDR3 runs 14 residues. CDR3 DNA sequence: TGTGCCAGCCAAATTCGACAGGGGGATATGACCCAGTACTTC. This sequence encodes CASQIRQGDMTQYF. Full variable domain (outside the CDR3, taken from reference TRBV7-8 and TRBJ2-5): GAGVSQSPRYKVAKRGQDVALRCDPISGHVSLFWYQQALGQGPEFLTYFQNEAQLDKSGLPSDRFFAERPEGSVSTLKIQRTQQEDSAVYLCASQIRQGDMTQYFGPGTRLLVL.

The gene calls are TRBV7-2 and TRBJ2-2, with 8 bases matching TRBD2. V was pared by 5 bases and J by 5 bases, with 4 bases of the junction left unmatched. The germline gives CDR1 SGHTA, CDR2 FQGNSA. The CDR3 sequence is 14 residues long. The CDR3 DNA reads as TGTGCCAGCAGCCGTAGCGGGGCGACCGGGGAGCTGTTTTTT. Translating it yields CASSRSGATGELFF.

The chain uses TRBV4-2 and TRBJ2-1; D is possibly TRBD1 (7 bases). V dropped 4 bases and J dropped 4 bases, with 17 bases sitting between them. Germline V gene lookup returns CDR1 LGHNA and CDR2 YNFKEQ. This CDR3 has 16 amino acids. The CDR3 protein is CASSRDQGGPYNEQFF. The CDR3 nucleotides read TGTGCCAGCAGCCGAGACCAGGGGGGACCGTACAATGAGCAGTTCTTC.

The rearrangement links TRBV6-5 to TRBJ1-1; D is unresolved. Germline CDR1 MNHEY, CDR2 SVGAGI. The CDR3 is made up of 16 amino acids. V was cut by 0 bases and J by 5 bases, with 16 bases left in between. The DNA for the CDR3 is TGTGCCAGCAGTTACTCGATTAGCGCGATGGGGACTGAAGCTTTCTTT. Its protein is CASSYSISAMGTEAFF.

This chain uses TRBV12-3 or TRBV12-4 with TRBJ2-5; possibly TRBD1 for D (5 bases). The CDR3 runs 15 residues. Deletions cut 5 bases from V and 9 bases from J, with 22 bases between. The CDR3 DNA sequence: TGTGCCAGCAGTCCCTTCAAGCTTGGTTTAGGGGCCCAGTACTTC. Translated: CASSPFKLGLGAQYF.

CDR3 sequence (DNA): TGTGCCAGCAGTTCCCGGCTAGCGGGCCGCTCCTACAATGAGCAGTTCTTC. It translates to CASSSRLAGRSYNEQFF. The chain joins TRBV12-3 or TRBV12-4 to TRBJ2-1, with 8 nucleotides matching TRBD2. The CDR3 is 17 amino acids. The V gene end was trimmed by 4 bases and the J gene end by 0 bases; junction bases not matched to a gene: 8.

Here the CDR3 reads CASSPLAGSRELFF. The CDR3 DNA sequence: TGTGCCAGCAGCCCCTTAGCGGGGTCCCGGGAGCTGTTTTTT. V usage is TRBV7-3 and J usage is TRBJ2-2; 8 bases line up with TRBD2. The CDR3 is made up of 14 amino acids. With 5 bases clipped from V and 9 bases from J, the junction kept 8 bases outside the gene matches. CDR1 and CDR2 from the germline V gene are SGHTA and FQGTGA.

A remark on this clonotype: The conserved phenylalanine or tryptophan normally closing the CDR3 is absent here, so this likely arose from a read error. The chain recombines TRBV6-2 or TRBV6-3 with TRBJ2-1; D call uncertain. This CDR3 has 12 residues. Trimming removed 3 bases from V and 6 bases from J, with 6 bases in between. Germline V gene sequence: CDR1 MNHEY, CDR2 SVGEGT. CDR3 bases: TGTGCCAGCAGTTATCCCCCCAATGAGCAGTTCATC. Translation gives CASSYPPNEQFI.

V gene TRBV12-3 or TRBV12-4 combines with J gene TRBJ1-1, with 8 bases matching TRBD1. V dropped 1 base and J dropped 1; count of bases not matched to a gene: 11. This CDR3 contains 18 residues. This CDR3 is CASSLGGPGTGGNTEAFF. The CDR3 DNA follows: TGTGCCAGCAGTTTAGGGGGTCCTGGGACAGGCGGGAACACTGAAGCTTTCTTT.